These 17 T cell receptor beta chains were sequenced from one sample in a study of shared clonotypes between healthy human individuals. Sequenced by immunoSEQ multiplex PCR; TCRdb stores in-frame clones only, minus some. The top ten clones hold 10% to 15% of a sample with roughly 490,000 clones, roughly four fifths of them seen once. Material: PBMCs. The receptors originated from a middle-aged woman in good health. Some clones in this sample may be carry-over from other donors' samples.

A few counts support this clone. This chain links TRBV28 with TRBJ1-5; no clear D gene. Germline values: CDR1 MDHEN, CDR2 SYDVKM. Trimming took off 6 bases at V and 0 bases at J, with 3 bases between the two ends. The CDR3 length is 12 residues. This CDR3 reads CASRYSNQPQHF. In DNA, the CDR3 is TGTGCCAGCAGGTATAGCAATCAGCCCCAGCATTTT. Complete variable domain (other parts from reference TRBV28 and TRBJ1-5): DVKVTQSSRYLVKRTGEKVFLECVQDMDHENMFWYRQDPGLGLRLIYFSYDVKMKEKGDIPEGYSVSREKKERFSLILESASTNQTSMYLCASRYSNQPQHFGDGTRLSIL.

The chain recombines TRBV28 with TRBJ2-5; the D call may be TRBD1 or TRBD2 (5 bases each). V lost 6 bases and J 1 base, leaving 9 bases between the germline ends. Germline values: CDR1 MDHEN, CDR2 SYDVKM. There are 13 residues in the CDR3. The CDR3: CASRGRTQETQYF. The DNA of the CDR3 is TGTGCCAGCAGGGGACGGACCCAAGAGACCCAGTACTTC.

J is TRBJ2-1 and V is TRBV7-3; weak D call: TRBD1 (6 bases). CDR1 is SGHTA, CDR2 FQGTGA, per germline. Between the trimmed V and J ends, which lost 5 bases and 6 bases, there was a span of 20 bases. The CDR3 consists of 16 residues. CDR3 sequence: CASSVRGTRGSNEQFF. The CDR3 bases are TGTGCCAGCAGCGTCAGGGGCACGAGGGGAAGCAATGAGCAGTTCTTC.

The CDR3 DNA reads as TGTGCCACAAACAGGGGATTCACAGATACGCAGTATTTT. It specifies CATNRGFTDTQYF. The rearrangement uses TRBV6-5 and TRBJ2-3, with 7 bases that match TRBD1. From germline, CDR1 is MNHEY and CDR2 SVGAGI. Losses at the gene ends were 10 bases for V and 2 bases for J; bases not matched to a gene: 6. The length of the CDR3 is 13 residues.

The chain has TRBV28 and TRBJ1-5, with D perhaps TRBD1 (5 bases). Per the germline V gene, CDR1 is MDHEN and CDR2 is SYDVKM. This CDR3 is built from 15 residues. The V gene lost 0 bases and the J gene lost 6 bases, with 12 bases spanning the gap. The chain's CDR3 is CASSLWGQGGQPQHF. CDR3 sequence (DNA): TGTGCCAGCAGTTTATGGGGGCAGGGCGGTCAGCCCCAGCATTTT. The full variable domain, rest sourced from reference TRBV28 and TRBJ1-5, is DVKVTQSSRYLVKRTGEKVFLECVQDMDHENMFWYRQDPGLGLRLIYFSYDVKMKEKGDIPEGYSVSREKKERFSLILESASTNQTSMYLCASSLWGQGGQPQHFGDGTRLSIL.

This clone has only a few counts. The rearrangement uses TRBV5-1 and TRBJ2-1; the match to TRBD2 covers 11 bases. Germline assignment: CDR1 SGHRS and CDR2 YFSETQ. Unmatched junction bases numbered 11, after V lost 4 bases and J lost 8 bases. This CDR3 comprises 16 residues. The CDR3 region is CASSHSGRVLLDEQFF. The CDR3 coding sequence is TGCGCCAGCAGCCATAGCGGGAGGGTCCTTTTGGATGAGCAGTTCTTC.

The DNA of the CDR3 is TGTGCCAGCAGCTTAGACCGAACGAGCTACAATGAGCAGTTCTTC. This codes for CASSLDRTSYNEQFF. This rearrangement joins TRBV7-6 to TRBJ2-1; no clear D. The CDR3 consists of 15 residues. CDR1 and CDR2 from the germline V gene are SGHVS and FNYEAQ. V dropped 1 base and J dropped 3 bases, with 10 bases sitting between them.

This clone was observed a handful of times. The chain is built from TRBV5-1 and TRBJ1-3; D unresolved. Looked up from germline, CDR1 is SGHRS and CDR2 is YFSETQ. The CDR3 totals 15 residues. The V gene lost 0 bases and the J gene lost 1 base, with 8 bases spanning the gap. The CDR3 loop is CASSLEPFSGNTIYF. Written as DNA, the CDR3 is TGCGCCAGCAGCTTGGAACCGTTTTCTGGAAACACCATATATTTT.

The V call is TRBV25-1, the J call TRBJ2-1; the match to TRBD2 covers 10 bases. The trim removed 2 bases at V and 4 bases at J, leaving 5 bases unmatched. Germline assignment: CDR1 MGHDK and CDR2 SYGVNS. The CDR3 is 16 amino acids. The CDR3 loop is CASSELAGATYNEQFF. The CDR3, as DNA: TGTGCCAGCAGTGAACTAGCGGGAGCGACGTACAATGAGCAGTTCTTC.

The chain employs TRBV11-3 and TRBJ2-3, with a weak D call TRBD1 (5 bases). The CDR3 extends over 13 amino acids. CDR1 and CDR2 (germline): SGHNT, YENEEA. V lost 4 bases and J lost 7, with 12 bases in between. The CDR3 coding sequence is TGTGCCAGCAGCTCAACTCAGGGTAATACGCAGTATTTT. It translates to CASSSTQGNTQYF.

The V and J genes are TRBV11-2 and TRBJ1-4; possible D gene TRBD1, 5 bases. V was clipped by 7 bases and J by 6 bases, with 15 bases between them. Germline assignment: CDR1 SGHAT and CDR2 FQNNGV. The CDR3 has 14 amino acids. CDR3 residues: CASTRGLLDEKLFF. The DNA of the CDR3 is TGTGCCAGCACCCGGGGCCTTTTAGATGAAAAACTGTTTTTT.

The V call is TRBV9, the J call TRBJ1-1; 7 nucleotides line up with TRBD1. CDR1 SGDLS and CDR2 YYNGEE come from the germline V gene. V lost 5 bases, J lost 0 bases, and 10 bases stayed unmatched. The CDR3 totals 16 residues. CDR3 sequence: CASSKQGRAMNTEAFF. The DNA of the CDR3 is TGTGCCAGCAGTAAACAGGGGAGGGCGATGAACACTGAAGCTTTCTTT.

This chain connects TRBV11-2 to TRBJ2-7; D unresolved. CDR1 is SGHAT, CDR2 FQNNGV, per germline. Deletions cut 2 bases from V and 7 bases from J, with 15 bases between. CDR3 length: 14 residues. The chain's CDR3 is CASSLNTGPLEQYF. CDR3 nucleotides: TGTGCCAGCAGCTTAAACACGGGCCCGCTTGAGCAGTACTTC. Based on the CDR3 plus reference TRBV11-2 and TRBJ2-7, the full variable domain is EAGVAQSPRYKIIEKRQSVAFWCNPISGHATLYWYQQILGQGPKLLIQFQNNGVVDDSQLPKDRFSAERLKGVDSTLKIQPAKLEDSAVYLCASSLNTGPLEQYFGPGTRLTVT.

The chain is built from TRBV10-3 and TRBJ2-1; TRBD2 matches 11 bases. The V gene end was trimmed by 3 bases and the J gene end by 7 bases; junction bases not matched to a gene: 5. Germline CDR1 ENHRY, CDR2 SYGVKD. This CDR3 contains 15 residues. The CDR3 is CAISDGSGGGNEQFF. For the CDR3, the DNA is TGTGCCATCAGTGACGGTAGCGGGGGGGGGAATGAGCAGTTCTTC.

The J gene is TRBJ1-4, the V gene TRBV19; D not certain. Trimming removed 5 bases from V and 7 bases from J, with 8 bases in between. The germline V gene has CDR1 LNHDA and CDR2 SQIVND (reference sequence). There are 12 residues in the CDR3. The CDR3 DNA is TGTGCCAGTAGTCTTCCCCGTGAAAAACTGTTTTTT. Protein sequence: CASSLPREKLFF.

This clone has only one observation. The chain is built from TRBV5-1 and TRBJ2-3, with 7 nucleotides matching TRBD1. CDR3 size: 14 residues. V shed 5 bases and J 0 bases; nucleotides not matched to a gene: 3. The germline V gene encodes CDR1 SGHRS and CDR2 YFSETQ. CDR3 region: CASRSGQSTDTQYF. The CDR3 DNA sequence: TGCGCCAGCAGGTCGGGACAGAGCACAGATACGCAGTATTTT.

The rearrangement uses TRBV21-1 and TRBJ1-5. TRBV21-1 is a pseudogene locus. The CDR3 is made up of 16 amino acids. CDR3 region: CASSKWGVRSNQPQHF. The CDR3 nucleotides are TGTGCCAGCAGCAAATGGGGGGTGAGAAGTAATCAGCCCCAGCATTTT.